A selection of T cell receptor beta chains follows, all from one sample in a study of tumor-infiltrating lymphocytes in localized non-small cell lung cancer. Produced via immunoSEQ multiplex PCR; TCRdb's table is partial and in-frame only. The table lists approximately 15,000 clones, approximately 80% of them singletons. Sequences were obtained from uninvolved lung tissue not adjacent to the tumor. The receptor source for this set is a human donor with non-small cell lung cancer. Both conserved end residues are part of each CDR3. The D gene is left open where the match is weak.

.	TRBV29-1	TRBJ2-7	CSVGQGDEQYF
TRBD1	TRBV28	TRBJ1-1	CASSVTGGIGEAFF
.	TRBV20-1	TRBJ2-1	CSAREDNEQFF
.	TRBV4-1	TRBJ2-7	CASSQEVAGTTYEQYF
.	TRBV10-3	TRBJ1-2	CAISETGTDSGYTF
TRBD1	TRBV2	TRBJ2-7	CASSDRGLGTYEQYF
TRBD1	TRBV7-3	TRBJ1-2	CASRGQGVARWYGYTF
.	TRBV2	TRBJ2-6	CASSSTVSGANVLTF
.	TRBV11-1	TRBJ2-3	CASSLAFGGHSLTDTQYF
.	TRBV5-4	TRBJ2-7	CASSTPGTALYEQYF
.	TRBV11-3	TRBJ2-3	CASSYVGDTQYF